This T cell receptor beta chain appears in the sequencing data of a study of T cells in Graves' hyperthyroidism and ophthalmopathy. Whole-study results and caveats: The model anticipated ophthalmopathy a median about six months pre-onset.

This CDR3 contains 14 residues. The V gene lost 2 bases and the J gene lost 4 bases, with 12 bases spanning the gap. CDR1 and CDR2 (germline): SGHRS, YFSETQ. A word on this clonotype: Its antigen is unknown.

Researchers amplified the TCR beta CDR3 regions from RNA transcripts. The HTBI primer set served for first-round RT-PCR of the TCR CDR3. TCRdb re-called the multiplex PCR reads through MiXCR, storing one row per CDR3 protein. The sample yields roughly 800,000 distinct CDR3 sequences, 35% to 40% seen once. The material sequenced was blood. The rearrangement joins TRBV5-1 to TRBJ1-1; D not certain. The sequence derives from a man between 18 and 29 years old with Graves' hyperthyroidism. The CDR3 here is CASSFWQSPTEAFF. The CDR3 DNA reads TGCGCCAGCAGCTTTTGGCAGTCCCCCACTGAAGCTTTCTTT.